These 29 T cell receptor beta chains were sequenced from one sample in a study of blood T cell repertoires in COVID-19. Method: immunoSEQ multiplex PCR; TCRdb's copy keeps in-frame clones and lacks some. The profile shows 140,000 to 150,000 clones, around four fifths of them singletons. The sample was peripheral blood. These receptors were taken from a woman between 35 and 50 years old with active or convalescent COVID-19.

The V and J genes are TRBV3-1 (or the pseudogene TRBV3-2) and TRBJ1-6, with D maybe TRBD1 (5 bases). Between the trimmed V and J ends, which lost 3 bases and 9 bases, there was a span of 18 bases. This CDR3 has 16 amino acids. Germline V CDR1 and CDR2: LGHDT, YNNKEL (reference sequence). CDR3 sequence: CASSQPLGGRTSPLHF. CDR3 coding DNA: TGTGCCAGCAGCCAGCCTTTGGGGGGAAGGACTTCACCCCTCCACTTT.

The chain is built from TRBV5-1 and TRBJ2-5, with TRBD2 identical over 9 bases. Unmatched junction bases numbered 12, after V lost 4 bases and J lost 5 bases. The CDR3 spans 16 residues. The germline V gene has CDR1 SGHRS and CDR2 YFSETQ. The CDR3 coding sequence is TGCGCCAGCAGCCCCCCTTCGGGGAGCGGGAGGGAGACCCAGTACTTC. Encoded protein: CASSPPSGSGRETQYF. Full variable domain (remainder filled in from reference TRBV5-1 and TRBJ2-5): KAGVTQTPRYLIKTRGQQVTLSCSPISGHRSVSWYQQTPGQGLQFLFEYFSETQRNKGNFPGRFSGRQFSNSRSEMNVSTLELGDSALYLCASSPPSGSGRETQYFGPGTRLLVL.

The rearrangement links TRBV7-9 to TRBJ2-5, with TRBD2 matching 11 bases. Unmatched junction bases numbered 5, after V lost 11 bases and J lost 3 bases. Germline lookup yields CDR1 SEHNR and CDR2 FQNEAQ (reference sequence). This CDR3 contains 13 residues. In DNA, the CDR3 is TGTGCCGGCCTAGCGGGGGGAAAAGAGACCCAGTACTTC. Translating gives CAGLAGGKETQYF.

In its sample, this clone was seen a few times. The rearrangement joins TRBV28 to TRBJ1-5; tentative D call: TRBD1 (6 bases). V dropped 8 bases and J dropped 4 bases, with 12 bases sitting between them. This CDR3 spans 13 amino acids. In germline, CDR1 is MDHEN, CDR2 SYDVKM. CDR3 protein: CASGGKRNQPQHF. CDR3 DNA sequence: TGTGCCAGCGGGGGCAAGAGGAATCAGCCCCAGCATTTT.

This chain links TRBV30 with TRBJ1-2; weak D call: TRBD1 (6 bases). The CDR3 extends over 17 amino acids. The V end was cut by 2 bases, the J end by 6 bases, with 25 bases between. CDR1 and CDR2 from the germline V gene are GTSNPN and SVGIG (reference sequence). CDR3 sequence: CAWSPPTLFDRLNGYTF. The DNA for the CDR3 is TGTGCCTGGAGTCCCCCAACGCTTTTCGACAGGTTGAATGGCTACACCTTC.

The chain uses TRBV6-2 or TRBV6-3 and TRBJ2-1, with D possibly matching TRBD1 (6 bases). The CDR3 spans 15 residues. Germline V lookup: CDR1 MNHEY, CDR2 SVGEGT. The ends were cut back, 3 bases at V and 6 bases at J, with 15 bases in the middle. The CDR3 region is CASSYTGMPGNEQFF. In DNA, the CDR3 is TGTGCCAGCAGTTATACAGGGATGCCGGGCAATGAGCAGTTCTTC.

The chain combines TRBV6-6 with TRBJ2-1, with TRBD2 identical over 11 bases. This CDR3 region has 17 residues. The germline CDR1 and CDR2 sequences are MNHNY and SVGAGI (reference sequence). The V and J ends lost 6 bases and 0 bases, in that order; junction bases with no gene match: 7. This CDR3 is CASRRTSGGRSYNEQFF. The CDR3 DNA reads as TGTGCCAGCAGACGAACTAGCGGGGGCCGCTCCTACAATGAGCAGTTCTTC.

This chain connects TRBV7-2 to TRBJ1-6; 7 bases line up with TRBD1. After removal of 2 bases from V and 6 bases from J, the junction contained 4 bases not matched to a gene. CDR3 length: 15 amino acids. Germline CDR1 reads SGHTA; CDR2 reads FQGNSA. CDR3 nucleotide sequence: TGTGCCAGCAGCTTATTGGGACAGAGTAATTCACCCCTCCACTTT. Amino acids: CASSLLGQSNSPLHF. The variable domain in full, with the rest retrieved from reference TRBV7-2 and TRBJ1-6, is GAGVSQSPSNKVTEKGKDVELRCDPISGHTALYWYRQSLGQGLEFLIYFQGNSAPDKSGLPSDRFSAERTGGSVSTLTIQRTQQEDSAVYLCASSLLGQSNSPLHFGNGTRLTVT.

The chain has TRBV28 and TRBJ2-7; D gene unclear. V was cut by 5 bases and J by 5 bases, with 22 bases left in between. CDR1 and CDR2 from the germline V gene are MDHEN and SYDVKM. The length of the CDR3 is 16 residues. The CDR3 sequence: CASSNEPAALRNEQYF. The CDR3, as DNA: TGTGCCAGCAGTAACGAGCCGGCGGCCTTGAGGAACGAGCAGTACTTC.

J is TRBJ2-1 and V is TRBV6-2 or TRBV6-3; 10 bases match TRBD2. This CDR3 spans 17 amino acids. From germline, CDR1 is MNHEY and CDR2 SVGEGT. With V trimmed by 4 bases and J by 4 bases, 10 bases remained unmatched. CDR3 protein: CASSFVPGLADYNEQFF. In DNA form, the CDR3 reads TGTGCCAGCAGTTTTGTCCCCGGACTAGCGGATTACAATGAGCAGTTCTTC.

The chain combines TRBV5-5 with TRBJ2-3; a weak D match, TRBD2 (6 bases). CDR1 SGHKS and CDR2 YYEKEE come from the germline V gene (reference sequence). The V end was cut by 4 bases, the J end by 2 bases, with 14 bases between. The CDR3 runs to 15 residues. Written as DNA, the CDR3 is TGTGCCAGCAGCATGGGACTCCTTTACACAGATACGCAGTATTTT. The encoded protein is CASSMGLLYTDTQYF.

Written as DNA, the CDR3 is TGCGCCAGCAGCTTGTCCCAGGCAAACTATGGCTACACCTTC. This translates into CASSLSQANYGYTF. The chain is built from TRBV5-1 and TRBJ1-2; D gene uncertain. CDR1 SGHRS and CDR2 YFSETQ come from the germline V gene. There are 14 residues in the CDR3. V lost 1 base and J lost 2, with 9 bases in between.

The rearrangement uses TRBV5-6 and TRBJ2-3, with D unresolved. V was shortened by 4 bases and J by 4 bases, with 13 bases between the two germline ends. Germline CDR1 reads SGHDT; CDR2 reads YYEEEE. The CDR3 contains 14 residues. CDR3 amino acids: CASSPPRRADTQYF. The CDR3 nucleotides are TGTGCCAGCAGCCCCCCTAGGCGAGCAGATACGCAGTATTTT. Together with reference TRBV5-6 and TRBJ2-3, the CDR3 gives the full variable domain: DAGVTQSPTHLIKTRGQQVTLRCSPKSGHDTVSWYQQALGQGPQFIFQYYEEEERQRGNFPDRFSGHQFPNYSSELNVNALLLGDSALYLCASSPPRRADTQYFGPGTRLTVL.

The V call is TRBV27, the J call TRBJ1-1, with TRBD1 as a possible D gene (6 bases). Per the germline V gene, CDR1 is MNHEY and CDR2 is SMNVEV (reference sequence). The CDR3 has 14 amino acids. Trimming shortened V by 3 bases and J by 0 bases, and 8 bases separated the two germline ends. The CDR3 protein is CASSFGDMNTEAFF. CDR3 coding DNA: TGTGCCAGCAGTTTTGGGGACATGAACACTGAAGCTTTCTTT.

CDR3 sequence: CASSLVIKDRDSYEQYF. Here the CDR3 DNA reads TGTGCCAGCAGCTTGGTTATTAAGGACAGGGACTCCTACGAGCAGTACTTC. The gene calls are TRBV5-6 and TRBJ2-7; 8 positions agree with TRBD1. The CDR3 spans 17 residues. With V trimmed by 0 bases and J by 0 bases, 8 bases remained unmatched. Germline V gene sequence: CDR1 SGHDT, CDR2 YYEEEE. The full variable domain, in which reference TRBV5-6 and TRBJ2-7 provide the parts outside the CDR3, is DAGVTQSPTHLIKTRGQQVTLRCSPKSGHDTVSWYQQALGQGPQFIFQYYEEEERQRGNFPDRFSGHQFPNYSSELNVNALLLGDSALYLCASSLVIKDRDSYEQYFGPGTRLTVT.

V gene TRBV19 combines with J gene TRBJ1-6; TRBD1 matches at 9 bases. The CDR3 has 16 amino acids. Germline trimming cut 3 bases from V and 10 bases from J; bases unmatched to any gene: 10. Germline-derived CDR1 and CDR2 are LNHDA and SQIVND (reference sequence). In DNA, the CDR3 is TGTGCCAGTAGTATCCTCCGGGGACAGGGATACTCACCCCTCCACTTT. Amino acid sequence: CASSILRGQGYSPLHF. Drawing the rest from reference TRBV19 and TRBJ1-6, the complete variable domain is DGGITQSPKYLFRKEGQNVTLSCEQNLNHDAMYWYRQDPGQGLRLIYYSQIVNDFQKGDIAEGYSVSREKKESFPLTVTSAQKNPTAFYLCASSILRGQGYSPLHFGNGTRLTVT.

The V gene is TRBV6-6, the J gene TRBJ1-3; 9 positions agree with TRBD1. Losses at the gene ends were 5 bases for V and 4 bases for J; bases not matched to a gene: 6. Germline V gene data show CDR1 as MNHNY and CDR2 as SVGAGI (reference sequence). The CDR3 loop spans 15 amino acids. CDR3: CASSTGTGRGNTIYF. The CDR3 DNA follows: TGTGCCAGCAGTACCGGGACAGGGCGAGGAAACACCATATATTTT.

The chain couples TRBV10-3 to TRBJ2-3, with TRBD2 matching over 12 bases. The V gene end was trimmed by 3 bases and the J gene end by 0 bases; junction bases not matched to a gene: 16. Per the germline V gene, CDR1 is ENHRY and CDR2 is SYGVKD. The CDR3 covers 21 residues. The CDR3 DNA follows: TGTGCCATCAGTGAAACCGGTTCTAGCGGGGGGGTAGGGCTTAGCACAGATACGCAGTATTTT. Translation gives CAISETGSSGGVGLSTDTQYF.

V usage is TRBV29-1 and J usage is TRBJ2-5, with D possibly TRBD2 on 6 matching bases. V lost 2 bases and J lost 0, with 13 bases in between. Germline CDR1 is SQVTM and CDR2 is ANQGSEA. The CDR3 consists of 15 residues. CDR3 in amino acids: CSVELSLANQETQYF. The CDR3 DNA reads TGCAGCGTTGAACTGTCCCTAGCGAACCAAGAGACCCAGTACTTC.

The chain carries TRBV6-5 and TRBJ2-1, with D perhaps matching TRBD2 (5 bases). The CDR3 consists of 14 residues. Trimming stripped 3 bases from V and 10 bases from J, with 16 bases between. Germline CDR1 MNHEY, CDR2 SVGAGI. The CDR3 reads CASSYAGPLREQFF. DNA for the CDR3: TGTGCCAGCAGTTATGCGGGTCCCCTCAGGGAGCAGTTCTTC.

The chain employs TRBV28 and TRBJ1-5; D is unclear. The V gene lost 1 base and the J gene lost 15 bases, with 10 bases spanning the gap. Per the germline V gene, CDR1 is MDHEN and CDR2 is SYDVKM. The CDR3 extends over 11 amino acids. CDR3 sequence: CASSLSGISHF. In DNA, the CDR3 is TGTGCCAGCAGTTTATCCGGTATCTCGCATTTT.

The chain has TRBV4-3 and TRBJ2-6, with a possible D match to TRBD1 (6 bases). The CDR3 extends over 17 amino acids. V was clipped by 0 bases and J by 0 bases, with 9 bases between them. The germline gives CDR1 LGHNA, CDR2 YSLEER. CDR3 nucleotide sequence: TGCGCCAGCAGCCAAGAACCAGGGGACTCTGGGGCCAACGTCCTGACTTTC. Its translation is CASSQEPGDSGANVLTF.

V usage is TRBV14 and J usage is TRBJ2-1; 12 bases are a match to TRBD2. Germline CDR1 SGHDN, CDR2 FVKESK. The V gene end was trimmed by 6 bases and the J gene end by 6 bases; junction bases not matched to a gene: 6. This CDR3 comprises 15 residues. The CDR3 reads CASRASGGAPNEQFF. The CDR3 nucleotides are TGTGCCAGCAGAGCTAGCGGGGGGGCCCCCAATGAGCAGTTCTTC.

Only one count was recorded for this clone. The chain couples TRBV19 to TRBJ1-2; 7 positions agree with TRBD1. V lost 6 bases, J lost 8 bases, and 0 bases stayed unmatched. Germline lookup yields CDR1 LNHDA and CDR2 SQIVND (reference sequence). The CDR3 length is 10 residues. CDR3 sequence: CASRDRGYTF. CDR3 DNA sequence: TGTGCCAGTAGGGACAGGGGCTACACCTTC.

V is TRBV28 and J is TRBJ2-1, with 9 nucleotides matching TRBD2. The CDR3 runs to 14 residues. Germline CDR1 and CDR2: MDHEN and SYDVKM. Trimming at V came to 7 bases and at J to 10 bases, leaving 11 bases not matched to a gene. For the CDR3, the DNA is TGTGCCAGCATCTGGGGCGCTAGCGGGAAAGAGCAGTTCTTC. Protein: CASIWGASGKEQFF.

The rearrangement links TRBV9 to TRBJ1-3, with D hard to call. There are 16 residues in the CDR3. Germline V gives CDR1 SGDLS, CDR2 YYNGEE. V lost 4 bases and J lost 1, with 15 bases in between. CDR3 protein: CASSKAGSSSGNTIYF. As DNA, the CDR3 is TGTGCCAGCAGCAAGGCAGGCTCCTCTTCTGGAAACACCATATATTTT.

This clone is a singleton in its sample. The V call is TRBV27, the J call TRBJ1-2; D may be TRBD1 (5 bases). This CDR3 contains 13 residues. CDR1 and CDR2 (germline): MNHEY, SMNVEV (reference sequence). V was trimmed by 2 bases and J by 7 bases, leaving 11 bases between them. This chain's CDR3 is CASSLVPQGGYTF. The CDR3 DNA is TGTGCCAGCAGTTTAGTTCCCCAGGGTGGCTACACCTTC.

The chain links TRBV4-2 to TRBJ1-2, with D possibly being TRBD1 (6 bases). Germline CDR1 reads LGHNA; CDR2 reads YNFKEQ. This CDR3 is built from 15 residues. The V and J ends lost 0 bases and 4 bases respectively, with 12 bases between them. As DNA, the CDR3 is TGTGCCAGCAGCCAAGAAGGGGGGGTAGGCTATGGCTACACCTTC. Protein product: CASSQEGGVGYGYTF.

This rearrangement joins TRBV12-5 to TRBJ1-2; perhaps TRBD1 as D (6 bases). This CDR3 has 13 amino acids. V lost 6 bases and J lost 6, with 14 bases in between. Germline CDR1 and CDR2: LGHNT and FRNRAP. CDR3 DNA sequence: TGTGCTAGTGGGTACGGGGCAGGGGATGGCTACACCTTC. It codes for CASGYGAGDGYTF. The whole variable domain, remainder taken from reference TRBV12-5 and TRBJ1-2, is DARVTQTPRHKVTEMGQEVTMRCQPILGHNTVFWYRQTMMQGLELLAYFRNRAPLDDSGMPKDRFSAEMPDATLATLKIQPSEPRDSAVYFCASGYGAGDGYTFGSGTRLTVV.